Listed here are 12 T cell receptor beta chains from one sample, sequenced in a study of T cells in Graves' hyperthyroidism and ophthalmopathy. Researchers took RNA transcripts and amplified the TCR beta CDR3 regions from them. The HTBI primer set drove a first-round RT-PCR of the TCR CDR3. TCRdb reprocessed the multiplex PCR reads via MiXCR and lists one record per CDR3 protein. The sample consists of 500,000 to 550,000 distinct CDR3 sequences, roughly 21% of them appearing once. Material for sequencing was blood. These receptors were collected from a man between 35 and 55 years old with Graves' ophthalmopathy.

This clonotype was counted at least ten times. At one of its ends the junction is not consistent with the germline gene, which may arise from a read error. V gene TRBV6-5 combines with J gene TRBJ1-1; 10 bases fit TRBD1. This CDR3 comprises 15 residues. The germline gives CDR1 MNHEY, CDR2 SVGAGI. DNA for the CDR3: TGTGCCAGCAGCTACTCGAGGACAGGGGGCACTGAAGCTTTCTTT. Its translation is CASSYSRTGGTEAFF.

This clonotype has only a few counts. In DNA form, the CDR3 reads TGCAGTGCTAGGGGACAGGGGGTGCAGCCCCAGCATTTT. It specifies CSARGQGVQPQHF. V and J are TRBV20-1 and TRBJ1-5; 11 nucleotides align to TRBD1. Germline values: CDR1 DFQATT, CDR2 SNEGSKA (reference sequence). The CDR3 spans 13 residues. The junction had 2 bases not matched to a gene; V was cut back by 3 bases and J by 7 bases.

The chain has TRBV20-1 and TRBJ1-5, with a weak D call TRBD1 (5 bases). The CDR3 contains 14 residues. Germline loops: CDR1 DFQATT, CDR2 SNEGSKA (reference sequence). The V end lost 6 bases, the J end lost 3 bases, and 15 bases lay between the germline ends. CDR3 loop: CSATLGGANQPQHF. The CDR3 DNA is TGCAGTGCCACCCTTGGAGGGGCCAATCAGCCCCAGCATTTT.

The rearrangement joins TRBV10-3 to TRBJ2-3; 8 bases line up with TRBD2. The CDR3 contains 12 residues. From germline, CDR1 is ENHRY and CDR2 SYGVKD. The trim removed 9 bases at V and 2 bases at J, leaving 1 base unmatched. Here the CDR3 reads CAIAGVTDTQYF. CDR3 DNA: TGTGCCATAGCGGGGGTCACAGATACGCAGTATTTT.

The chain carries TRBV7-9 and TRBJ2-7; TRBD1 agrees at 11 bases. Germline V gene data show CDR1 as SEHNR and CDR2 as FQNEAQ (reference sequence). V lost 5 bases, J lost 3 bases, and 6 bases stayed unmatched. The CDR3 spans 15 residues. The CDR3 sequence: CASSQGQGVYYEQYF. The CDR3 nucleotides read TGTGCCAGCAGCCAGGGACAGGGGGTTTACTACGAGCAGTACTTC.

This clonotype has more than one count but fewer than ten. The V and J genes are TRBV30 and TRBJ2-3, with a tentative D call TRBD1 (6 bases). The CDR3 is 13 residues long. Germline CDR1 GTSNPN, CDR2 SVGIG (reference sequence). The V and J ends lost 1 base and 1 base respectively, with 6 bases between them. The CDR3 loop is CAWSGTGTDTQYF. As DNA, the CDR3 is TGTGCCTGGAGTGGGACAGGCACAGATACGCAGTATTTT.

This clonotype has ten or more counts. The CDR3 coding sequence is TGCAGTGCTGCAGAGAACACTGAAGCTTTCTTT. Its protein product is CSAAENTEAFF. The rearrangement links TRBV20-1 to TRBJ1-1; D not certain. The CDR3 spans 11 residues. CDR1 DFQATT and CDR2 SNEGSKA come from the germline V gene (reference sequence). Trimming left V 5 bases short and J 1 base short, with 5 bases between.

This clonotype occurred many times. The chain uses TRBV7-3 and TRBJ2-4; 8 bases align to TRBD2. Germline V gives CDR1 SGHTA, CDR2 FQGTGA. The CDR3 consists of 16 residues. V shed 5 bases, J shed 8 bases, and the junction held 14 bases outside the gene matches. The DNA for the CDR3 is TGTGCCAGCAGCCCGGCAGGCGGACTAGCCGAGGACATTCAGTACTTC. Protein sequence: CASSPAGGLAEDIQYF.

At least ten counts were recorded for this clonotype. The V gene is TRBV12-3 or TRBV12-4, the J gene TRBJ1-1; D is ambiguous. This CDR3 is built from 14 residues. V lost 3 bases to trimming and J lost 3 bases, with 11 bases between them. The CDR3 is CASSFGVRDTEAFF. The CDR3 nucleotides read TGTGCCAGCAGTTTCGGGGTTCGGGACACTGAAGCTTTCTTT.

The V gene is TRBV7-3, the J gene TRBJ2-1, with D hard to call. The CDR3 covers 14 residues. V was pared by 5 bases and J by 1 base, with 9 bases between. From germline, CDR1 is SGHTA and CDR2 FQGTGA. The DNA of the CDR3 is TGTGCCAGCAGCGCCCCCGGTTCCTACAATGAGCAGTTCTTC. Its protein product is CASSAPGSYNEQFF.

This chain links TRBV13 with TRBJ2-1, with 11 bases that match TRBD1. The CDR3 consists of 17 residues. Trimming at V came to 0 bases and at J to 5 bases, leaving 6 bases not matched to a gene. The germline CDR1 and CDR2 sequences are PRHDT and FYEKMQ (reference sequence). The DNA of the CDR3 is TGTGCCAGCAGCTTAGGAAGAGGGACAGGGGGGGACAATGAGCAGTTCTTC. Protein sequence: CASSLGRGTGGDNEQFF.

This clonotype appeared many times. CDR3 nucleotides: TGTGCCAGCAGCCAAGAGGGACTAGCGTACCAAGAGACCCAGTACTTC. Amino acids: CASSQEGLAYQETQYF. The rearrangement joins TRBV3-1 to TRBJ2-5, with 10 nucleotides matching TRBD2. The CDR3 length is 16 residues. The V and J ends lost 0 bases and 0 bases, in that order; junction bases with no gene match: 1. Per germline, CDR1 LGHDT and CDR2 YNNKEL (reference sequence).